The source of this T cell receptor (beta chain) is a study of technical replicates of blood from a handful of donors (dated by TCRdb to the late 2010s). On this clone itself: Its binding antigen is unknown. No quality values exist for individual bases; no much larger clone is one base distant.

CDR1 and CDR2 are read off the germline V gene as MNHEY and SVGAGI. The CDR3 runs 16 residues from the cysteine to the phenylalanine. The retained sequence is limited to the CDR3, 48 bases, with the frame set at the first base. Trimming takes 0 bases from V and 5 bases from J, and the germline ends sit 16 bases apart. Library preparation was by the immunoSEQ multiplex PCR assay. TCRdb holds this immuneACCESS table with in-frame rearrangements only. Some clones are missing; in checked studies, unresolved V genes explain under half, and the rest has no known cause. This sample lists fewer than 20,000 clones; 82% were detected once. Roughly a tenth of the sample belongs to the ten largest clones.

The sample taken for sequencing was PBMCs. The receptor was isolated from a human donor in good health. Some clones in this sample may be carry-over from other donors' samples. This chain is built from TRBV6-5 and TRBJ2-5; matching of 6 bases hints at TRBD2 as the D gene. The DNA is as follows: TGTGCCAGCAGTTACTCGGGAGGCCAGGGTCCGGAGACCCAGTACTTC. Its translation is CASSYSGGQGPETQYF.